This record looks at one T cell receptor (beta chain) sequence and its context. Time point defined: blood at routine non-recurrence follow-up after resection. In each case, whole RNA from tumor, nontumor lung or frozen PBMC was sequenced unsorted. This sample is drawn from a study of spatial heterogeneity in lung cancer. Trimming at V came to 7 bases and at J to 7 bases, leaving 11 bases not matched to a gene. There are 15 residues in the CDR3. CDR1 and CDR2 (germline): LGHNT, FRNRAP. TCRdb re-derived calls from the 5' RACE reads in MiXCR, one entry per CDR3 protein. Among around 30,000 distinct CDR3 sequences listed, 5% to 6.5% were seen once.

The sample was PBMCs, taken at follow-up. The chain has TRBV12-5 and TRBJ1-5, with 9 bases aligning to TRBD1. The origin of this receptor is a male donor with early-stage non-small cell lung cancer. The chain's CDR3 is CASAELGQGHQPQHF. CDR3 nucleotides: TGTGCTAGTGCCGAATTGGGACAGGGTCACCAGCCCCAGCATTTT. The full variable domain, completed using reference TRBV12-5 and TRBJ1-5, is DARVTQTPRHKVTEMGQEVTMRCQPILGHNTVFWYRQTMMQGLELLAYFRNRAPLDDSGMPKDRFSAEMPDATLATLKIQPSEPRDSAVYFCASAELGQGHQPQHFGDGTRLSIL.